The 10 T cell receptor beta chains given below trace back to one sample, sequenced in a study of T cell changes during pregnancy in multiple sclerosis. Sequencing was performed with immunoSEQ multiplex PCR; in TCRdb, only in-frame clones are kept and a portion is missing. This repertoire shows under 40,000 clones, about 90% found once; its top ten account for roughly 4.7%. The sample here was CD8+ T cells from peripheral blood mononuclear cells, taken after pregnancy. The receptors originated from a female donor with multiple sclerosis, enrolled in a pregnancy study.

V and J are TRBV6-5 and TRBJ2-7, with TRBD2 matching 8 bases. V lost 8 bases to trimming and J lost 6 bases; unmatched junction nucleotides: 12. The CDR3 length is 14 residues. The germline V gene has CDR1 MNHEY and CDR2 SVGAGI. The CDR3 protein is CASGPKSGGGEQYF. The CDR3 DNA reads TGTGCCAGCGGACCTAAATCGGGAGGGGGCGAGCAGTACTTC.

The chain links TRBV7-9 to TRBJ2-3; TRBD1 might be the D (6 bases). Trimming pared 1 base from V and 4 bases from J, leaving 12 bases between. Germline assignment: CDR1 SEHNR and CDR2 FQNEAQ (reference sequence). The CDR3 is 15 residues long. The CDR3, as DNA: TGTGCCAGCAGCTTAGTAGGACAGTCCCCAGATACGCAGTATTTT. Encoded protein: CASSLVGQSPDTQYF.

The chain uses TRBV27 and TRBJ1-1; D is undetermined. Trimming took off 4 bases at V and 3 bases at J, with 12 bases between the two ends. The germline CDR1 and CDR2 sequences are MNHEY and SMNVEV (reference sequence). The CDR3 is made up of 14 amino acids. The CDR3 sequence: CASSSLGGYTEAFF. CDR3 DNA: TGTGCCAGCAGTTCTTTAGGCGGCTACACTGAAGCTTTCTTT.

In the case of this clone: Other DNA sequences in the same sample also yield this CDR3. This chain uses TRBV27 with TRBJ1-1; D not resolved. The CDR3 contains 13 residues. CDR1 MNHEY and CDR2 SMNVEV come from the germline V gene (reference sequence). V was clipped by 2 bases and J by 1 base, with 5 bases between them. CDR3 in DNA: TGTGCCAGCAGTTTAGGGAGGAACACTGAAGCTTTCTTT. Encoded protein: CASSLGRNTEAFF.

This sequence joins TRBV7-3 and TRBJ2-1, with TRBD2 matching 11 bases. This CDR3 is 15 amino acids long. CDR1 is SGHTA, CDR2 FQGTGA, per germline. Trimming at V came to 4 bases and at J to 7 bases, leaving 6 bases not matched to a gene. The CDR3 DNA sequence: TGTGCCAGCAGCTCACTAGCGGGGGCGTCAAATGAGCAGTTCTTC. Translation: CASSSLAGASNEQFF.

This chain uses TRBV7-9 with TRBJ1-5; D gene ambiguous. The CDR3 is 12 residues long. Germline CDR1 and CDR2: SEHNR and FQNEAQ (reference sequence). Trimming removed 5 bases at V and 6 bases at J, with 8 bases between. CDR3 sequence reads: CASSPSGQPQHF. The CDR3 DNA follows: TGTGCCAGCAGCCCATCGGGTCAGCCCCAGCATTTT.

The chain is built from TRBV14 and TRBJ2-7, with D tentatively TRBD2 (6 bases). The germline CDR1 and CDR2 sequences are SGHDN and FVKESK. The CDR3 length is 16 residues. V was clipped by 0 bases and J by 1 base, with 13 bases between them. The DNA of the CDR3 is TGTGCCAGCAGCCAAGAGGGGGGTTCTTGGTCCTACGAGCAGTACTTC. It encodes CASSQEGGSWSYEQYF.

The chain carries TRBV7-9 and TRBJ2-3; a possible D gene is TRBD2 (6 bases). This CDR3 contains 13 residues. The V and J ends lost 7 bases and 1 base respectively, with 9 bases between them. Germline V CDR1 and CDR2: SEHNR, FQNEAQ (reference sequence). This chain's CDR3 is CASTSVGTDTQYF. CDR3 DNA: TGTGCCAGCACTAGCGTAGGCACAGATACGCAGTATTTT.

The chain uses TRBV4-2 and TRBJ1-1, with 9 bases lining up with TRBD1. Germline CDR1 and CDR2: LGHNA and YNFKEQ. The ends lost 2 bases at V and 5 bases at J; junction bases unmatched: 6. CDR3 length: 15 amino acids. The CDR3 DNA follows: TGTGCCAGCAGCCAACACAGGGGGCAAAATACTGAAGCTTTCTTT. This codes for CASSQHRGQNTEAFF.

The rearrangement uses TRBV4-1 and TRBJ1-1, with D tentatively TRBD1 (6 bases). Germline V CDR1 and CDR2: MGHRA, YSYEKL. The V gene lost 1 base and the J gene lost 1 base, with 10 bases spanning the gap. The CDR3 extends over 15 amino acids. This CDR3 reads CASSQASGQNTEAFF. The CDR3 nucleotides read TGCGCCAGCAGCCAAGCATCGGGACAGAACACTGAAGCTTTCTTT.